Listed below are T cell receptor beta chains from one sample, sequenced in a study of shared clonotypes between healthy human individuals. Using immunoSEQ multiplex PCR, the repertoire was profiled, and TCRdb retains in-frame clones only, with some absent. Altogether around 940,000 clones are present, 76% being singletons, with the ten largest covering about 1.5%. What was sequenced was memory CD4+ T cells sorted from blood. Receptor source: a man aged 18 to 29 in good health. The CDR3 runs from the conserved cysteine through the conserved F or W. The order of the fields is clone size, D gene, V gene, J gene, CDR3 protein, CDR3 DNA. A D gene is named only where the DNA matches it firmly. The size field is filled for only some rows; it gives once, few, many or a size class.

>.|.|TRBV4-3|TRBJ2-5
CASSQGPGDQETQYF
TGCGCCAGCAGCCAAGGGCCCGGCGACCAAGAGACCCAGTACTTC
>.|TRBD2|TRBV18|TRBJ2-1
CASSLKGGSEQFF
TGTGCCAGCTCACTGAAGGGCGGGAGTGAGCAGTTCTTC
>once|.|TRBV6-1|TRBJ1-5
CASSEQGSINQPQHF
TGTGCCAGCAGTGAACAGGGGAGTATCAATCAGCCCCAGCATTTT
>.|TRBD1|TRBV6-1|TRBJ1-2
CASAVASGTAGGYTF
TGTGCCAGCGCCGTAGCATCCGGGACAGCGGGTGGCTACACCTTC
>.|.|TRBV11-2|TRBJ2-2
CASSGGLSGELFF
TGTGCCAGCAGTGGGGGGTTAAGCGGGGAGCTGTTTTTT
>.|TRBD1|TRBV30|TRBJ2-7
CAWGSPYFRTGDEQYF
TGTGCCTGGGGGAGCCCCTACTTCCGGACAGGGGACGAGCAGTACTTC
>.|.|TRBV6-1|TRBJ2-2
CASSEGLAANTGELFF
TGTGCCAGCAGTGAGGGACTGGCGGCGAACACCGGGGAGCTGTTTTTT
>.|.|TRBV4-1|TRBJ2-5
CASSQDGLTQETQYF
TGCGCCAGCAGCCAAGACGGGCTGACACAAGAGACCCAGTACTTC
>.|TRBD2|TRBV5-1|TRBJ2-1
CASSPTSDSSYNEQFF
TGCGCCAGCAGCCCCACTAGCGACAGCTCCTACAATGAGCAGTTCTTC
>.|TRBD1|TRBV6-5|TRBJ2-7
CASRRGQVSYEQYF
TGTGCCAGCAGGAGAGGACAGGTCTCCTACGAGCAGTACTTC
>.|.|TRBV18|TRBJ1-2
CASSPREGYGYTF
TGTGCCAGCTCACCACGGGAGGGGTATGGCTACACCTTC
>.|.|TRBV28|TRBJ1-6
CASSLSQRPLHF
TGTGCCAGCAGTTTAAGTCAGAGGCCCCTCCACTTT
>.|TRBD1|TRBV28|TRBJ2-7
CAIRRDSSYEQYF
TGTGCCATCCGCCGGGACAGCTCCTACGAGCAGTACTTC
>.|.|TRBV18|TRBJ2-5
CASSRDGIQETQYF
TGTGCCAGCTCACGGGACGGAATCCAAGAGACCCAGTACTTC